The clone carrying this T cell receptor (beta chain) came up a few times. Its matching antigen is unknown. CD4+ T cells that had been cultured provided DNA sequenced with the Oncomine TCR Beta short-read assay. TCRdb reanalysed the PCR reads using MiXCR and keeps one entry per CDR3 protein. The data contain around 15,000 distinct CDR3 sequences, about 56% of them singletons. Treatment meaning: roughly 11-day PBMC culture with coronavirus spike peptide pools or control peptides (ViraFEST assay). The sample comes from a study of vaccination and CD4 T cells after COVID-19. The ends lost 10 bases at V and 5 bases at J; junction bases unmatched: 12. The CDR3 runs 15 residues. Germline-derived CDR1 and CDR2 are MNHNS and SASEGT.

This chain links TRBV6-1 with TRBJ2-2; TRBD1 matches 8 bases. The starting material was CD4+ T cells from blood, cultured in vitro, obtained before SARS-CoV-2 vaccination. The TCR originated in a human donor who had recovered from COVID-19. CDR3 sequence reads: CATNAPDRGTGELFF. The CDR3 nucleotides are TGTGCCACCAACGCCCCCGACAGGGGTACCGGGGAGCTGTTTTTT.